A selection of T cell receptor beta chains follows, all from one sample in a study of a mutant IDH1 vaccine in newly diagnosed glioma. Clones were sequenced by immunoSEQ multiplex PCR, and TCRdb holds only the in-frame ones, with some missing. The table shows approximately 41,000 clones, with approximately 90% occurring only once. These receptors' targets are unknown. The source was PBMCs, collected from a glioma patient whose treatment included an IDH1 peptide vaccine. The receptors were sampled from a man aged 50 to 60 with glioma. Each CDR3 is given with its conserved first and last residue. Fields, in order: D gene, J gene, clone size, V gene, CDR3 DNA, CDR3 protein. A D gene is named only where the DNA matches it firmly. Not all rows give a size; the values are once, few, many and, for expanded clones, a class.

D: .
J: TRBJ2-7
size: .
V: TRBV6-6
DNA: TGTGCCAGCAGTTACTCTGGAGGGGCCGAGCAGTACTTC
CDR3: CASSYSGGAEQYF

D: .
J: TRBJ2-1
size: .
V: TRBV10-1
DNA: TGCGCCAGCAGTGAGAAGGGATATAGCTCCTACAATGAGCAGTTCTTC
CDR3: CASSEKGYSSYNEQFF

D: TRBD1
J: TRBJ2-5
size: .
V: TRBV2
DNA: TGTGCCAGCAGTGATGTTCACGGGGCAGGGGGAATACAGACCCAGTACTTC
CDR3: CASSDVHGAGGIQTQYF

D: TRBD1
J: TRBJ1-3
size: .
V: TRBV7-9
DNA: TGTGCCAGCAGTCCTCCGGGACAGGCTTCTGGAAACACCATATATTTT
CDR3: CASSPPGQASGNTIYF

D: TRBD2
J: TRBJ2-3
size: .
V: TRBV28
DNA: TGTGCCAGCAGTTCGACTAGCGAACGGCCCCGTGGTACGCAGTATTTT
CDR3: CASSSTSERPRGTQYF

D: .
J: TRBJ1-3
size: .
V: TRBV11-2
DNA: TGTGCCAGCAGCTTCGACGAGTACTCTGGAAACACCATATATTTT
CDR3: CASSFDEYSGNTIYF

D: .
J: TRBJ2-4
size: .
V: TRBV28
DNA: TGTGCCAGCAGTTTACGGGCATCCCTAGCCAAAAACATTCAGTACTTC
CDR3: CASSLRASLAKNIQYF

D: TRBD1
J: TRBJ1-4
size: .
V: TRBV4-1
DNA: TGCGCCAGCAGCCACGACAGGGTAGATGAAAAACTGTTTTTT
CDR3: CASSHDRVDEKLFF

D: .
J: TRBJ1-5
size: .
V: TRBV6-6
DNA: TGTGCCAGCAGTTACTCCGGGTCCCCGGATCAGCCCCAGCATTTT
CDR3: CASSYSGSPDQPQHF

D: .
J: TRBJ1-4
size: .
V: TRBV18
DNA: TGTGCCAGCTCACTTGGCTGGGCGGGTAATGAAAAACTGTTTTTT
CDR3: CASSLGWAGNEKLFF

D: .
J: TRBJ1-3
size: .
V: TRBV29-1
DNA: TGCAGCGTTGTATTTAACTCTGGAAACACCATATATTTT
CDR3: CSVVFNSGNTIYF

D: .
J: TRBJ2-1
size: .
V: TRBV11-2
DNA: TGTGCCAGCAGCTTACTAGGGAGCTACAATGAGCAGTTCTTC
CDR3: CASSLLGSYNEQFF

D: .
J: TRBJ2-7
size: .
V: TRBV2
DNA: TGTGCCAGCAGTCTGACAGACGAGCAGTACTTC
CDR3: CASSLTDEQYF

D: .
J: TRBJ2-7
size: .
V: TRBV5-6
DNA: TGTGCCAGCAGCTTGCTTTCCGTCGAGCAGTACTTC
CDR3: CASSLLSVEQYF

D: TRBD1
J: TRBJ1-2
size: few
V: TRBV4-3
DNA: TGCGCCAGCAGCCGACTAGACAGGGCCTATGGCTACACCTTC
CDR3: CASSRLDRAYGYTF

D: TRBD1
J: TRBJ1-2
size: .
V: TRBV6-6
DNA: TGTGCCAGCAGTTACGCGGCAGGGGGTGGCTACACCTTC
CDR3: CASSYAAGGGYTF

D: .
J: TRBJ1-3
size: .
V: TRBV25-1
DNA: TGTGCCAGCAGTGAGGCTGGCTCTGGAAACACCATATATTTT
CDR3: CASSEAGSGNTIYF

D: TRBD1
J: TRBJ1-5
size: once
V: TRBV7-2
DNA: TGTGCCAGCAGCCCAGGGGGCTCTGGCAATCAGCCCCAGCATTTT
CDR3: CASSPGGSGNQPQHF

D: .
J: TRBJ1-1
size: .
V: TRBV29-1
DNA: TGCAGCGTTCTCCTCGCAGTGGGGGGGGGCACTGAAGCTTTCTTT
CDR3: CSVLLAVGGGTEAFF

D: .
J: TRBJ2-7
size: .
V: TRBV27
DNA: TGTGCCAGCAGCCGAGGGGCGGGTGTCTCCTACGAGCAGTACTTC
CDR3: CASSRGAGVSYEQYF

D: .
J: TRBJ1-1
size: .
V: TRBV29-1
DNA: TGCAGCGTTACCAGGGTGAATGAAGCTTTCTTT
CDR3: CSVTRVNEAFF

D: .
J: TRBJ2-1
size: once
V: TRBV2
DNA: TGTGCCAGCAGTGAAGCGCATGCGGATGAGCAGTTCTTC
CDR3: CASSEAHADEQFF

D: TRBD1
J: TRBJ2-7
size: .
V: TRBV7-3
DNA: TGTGCCAGCACCAGGGAGGGGACAGGGACCTCCTACGAGCAGTACTTC
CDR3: CASTREGTGTSYEQYF

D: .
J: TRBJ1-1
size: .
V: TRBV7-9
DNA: TGTGCCAGCAGCGCACCCACACGAATGAACACTGAAGCTTTCTTT
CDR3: CASSAPTRMNTEAFF

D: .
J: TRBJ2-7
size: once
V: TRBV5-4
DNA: TGTGCCAGCAGCTTGTGGACTTCCTACGAGCAGTACTTC
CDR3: CASSLWTSYEQYF

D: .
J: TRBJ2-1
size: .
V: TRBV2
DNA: TGTGCCAGCAGTGGTTCCAGGTATGGTGAGCAGTTCTTC
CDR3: CASSGSRYGEQFF

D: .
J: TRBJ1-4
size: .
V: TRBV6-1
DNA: TGTGCCAGCAGTCGAGACAGGATTAATGAAAAACTGTTTTTT
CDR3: CASSRDRINEKLFF

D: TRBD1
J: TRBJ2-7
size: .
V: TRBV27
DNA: TGTGCCAGCAGTTACAGGGGGTACGAGCAGTACTTC
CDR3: CASSYRGYEQYF

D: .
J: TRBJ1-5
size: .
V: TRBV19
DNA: TGTGCCAGTAGTGGTTGGAAGAGGGGTAATCAGCCCCAGCATTTT
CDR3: CASSGWKRGNQPQHF

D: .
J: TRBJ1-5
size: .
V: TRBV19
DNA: TGTGCCAGTAGTATAGTAGGTGTGGCGGACAATCAGCCCCAGCATTTT
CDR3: CASSIVGVADNQPQHF

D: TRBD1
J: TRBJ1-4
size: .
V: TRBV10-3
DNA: TGTGCCATCAGTGAGGGATCAGGGGGCGGGGAAAAACTGTTTTTT
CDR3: CAISEGSGGGEKLFF

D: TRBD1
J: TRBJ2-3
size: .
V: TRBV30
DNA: TGTGCCTGGGGGGACAGAAGCACAGATACGCAGTATTTT
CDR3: CAWGDRSTDTQYF

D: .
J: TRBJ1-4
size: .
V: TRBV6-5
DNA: TGTGCCAGCAGTTACTCTTCGGGCCGCGAAAAACTGTTTTTT
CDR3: CASSYSSGREKLFF

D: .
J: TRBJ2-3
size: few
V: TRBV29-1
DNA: TGCAGCGTTGATAGGTCCAGCACAGATACGCAGTATTTT
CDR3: CSVDRSSTDTQYF

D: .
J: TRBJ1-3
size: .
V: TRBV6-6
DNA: TGTGCCAGCAGCGGCACTCGAGACTCTGGAAACACCATATATTTT
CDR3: CASSGTRDSGNTIYF

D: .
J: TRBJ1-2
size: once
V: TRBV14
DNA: TGTGCCAGCAGCCCTTTAGGGGGTGCGGCTGGCTACACCTTC
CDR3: CASSPLGGAAGYTF

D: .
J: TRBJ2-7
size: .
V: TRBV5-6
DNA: TGTGCCAGCAGCTTGGGCAGGGGCGACGAGCAGTACTTC
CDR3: CASSLGRGDEQYF